The entry that follows covers one TCR beta chain sequence. What it binds is unknown. The source of the sample is a study of T-cell memory formation after mild COVID-19. Study-wide context: Most TCR clusters belonged to a single donor.

Study findings and constraints: Of the contracting clones, CD4+ ones lay mainly in CM and EM, and CD8+ ones in EMRA. Clones that shrank (day 15 to 85) were balanced CD4/CD8, whereas later expanders leaned CD4+.

TCRdb used MiXCR to reprocess the 5' RACE reads, holding one entry per CDR3 protein. Of about 560,000 distinct CDR3 sequences in the sample, roughly a fifth were seen once. V was pared by 5 bases and J by 0 bases, with 6 bases of the junction left unmatched. Germline V lookup: CDR1 SGHVS, CDR2 FNYEAQ. There are 18 residues in the CDR3. The clonotype originates from an adult woman who had mild COVID-19 (a few samples of this study predate the infection). Cell type and time point are not known. This rearrangement joins TRBV7-6 to TRBJ2-6, with TRBD2 matching 11 bases. Material for sequencing was PBMCs or a T cell subset sorted from them (not recorded which). The CDR3 sequence: CASSASGGIISGANVLTF. The CDR3 DNA is TGTGCCAGCAGCGCTAGCGGGGGGATAATCTCTGGGGCCAACGTCCTGACTTTC.